The rows below give T cell receptor beta chains drawn from one sample of a study of cytomegalovirus exposure and HLA in healthy donors. This table comes from immunoSEQ multiplex PCR, and its TCRdb copy is limited to in-frame clones, with some not included. This sample carries roughly 200,000 clones, 75% to 85% of them seen once, and the ten largest clones take less than 2.5%. The sample consisted of PBMCs. These receptors were obtained from a woman in her fifties or sixties in good health and CMV-seronegative. Both conserved end residues are part of each CDR3. The D gene is left open where the match is weak. The size entry is marked missing in some rows and otherwise reads once, few, many or a size class.

D gene | clone size | J gene | V gene | CDR3 DNA | CDR3 protein
TRBD2 | - | TRBJ2-1 | TRBV7-2 | TGTGCCAGCAGCGTGTCCGGGACTAGCGGGGGATACAATGAGCAGTTCTTC | CASSVSGTSGGYNEQFF
TRBD2 | few | TRBJ2-7 | TRBV28 | TGTGCCAGCCGACCAGGGGCGGGAGGGCGGGTAGGCGAGCAGTACTTC | CASRPGAGGRVGEQYF
- | - | TRBJ2-7 | TRBV30 | TGTGCCTGGGGTCATAGCCCCTACGAGCAGTACTTC | CAWGHSPYEQYF
TRBD1 | - | TRBJ1-2 | TRBV19 | TGTGCCAGTAGTAAGGCGGGGACAGGGGGGGTAGCTAACTATGGCTACACCTTC | CASSKAGTGGVANYGYTF
TRBD1 | - | TRBJ2-7 | TRBV28 | TGTGCCAGCAGTTCCCCCCGGACAGGTGGAAGCTCCTACGAGCAGTACTTC | CASSSPRTGGSSYEQYF
- | - | TRBJ1-3 | TRBV6-5 | TGTGCCAGCAGTTCCCCACTTAGCGGGGCTGGAAACACCATATATTTT | CASSSPLSGAGNTIYF
- | once | TRBJ1-5 | TRBV19 | TGTGCCAGTAGTATCGGGAGGAGCAATCAGCCCCAGCATTTT | CASSIGRSNQPQHF
TRBD2 | once | TRBJ2-3 | TRBV5-1 | TGCGCCAGCAGCTTACCAGCGGGAGTTATCACAGATACGCAGTATTTT | CASSLPAGVITDTQYF
TRBD2 | once | TRBJ2-7 | TRBV5-1 | TGCGCCAGCAACCTAGCGGGAGTTGGGGCCGAGCAGTACTTC | CASNLAGVGAEQYF
- | - | TRBJ2-7 | TRBV28 | TGTGCCAGCAGAAAAAAGTGGCAAAGCTACGGGAGACGGGACGAGCAGTACTTC | CASRKKWQSYGRRDEQYF
TRBD1 | - | TRBJ2-7 | TRBV4-3 | TGCGCCAGCAGCCACGGGACAGGGGGCGATGAGCAGTACTTC | CASSHGTGGDEQYF
- | - | TRBJ2-1 | TRBV28 | TGTGCCAGCAGGCAGGGGTACAATGAGCAGTTCTTC | CASRQGYNEQFF
- | - | TRBJ2-7 | TRBV5-4 | TGTGCCAGCAGCTCACCACGCGGAGGGCCGTCCTACGAGCAGTACTTC | CASSSPRGGPSYEQYF
- | few | TRBJ1-2 | TRBV27 | TGTGCCAGCAGTCTGGGAGCTAACTATGGCTACACCTTC | CASSLGANYGYTF
- | - | TRBJ2-1 | TRBV2 | TGTGCCAGCAGTACCCCGACTAGCCTATCATACAGGGATGAGCAGTTCTTC | CASSTPTSLSYRDEQFF
- | - | TRBJ2-7 | TRBV28 | TGTGCCAGCAGTTTAGGGGAGTTAACCTCCTACGAGCAGTACTTC | CASSLGELTSYEQYF
- | - | TRBJ2-1 | TRBV19 | TGTGCCAGTAGTAAGACTAGGCACAATGAGCAGTTCTTC | CASSKTRHNEQFF
- | once | TRBJ1-2 | TRBV2 | TGTGCCAGCATGAGAGAGCAAACTAACTATGGCTACACCTTC | CASMREQTNYGYTF
- | few | TRBJ1-2 | TRBV6-1 | TGTGCCAGCAGTGACCACGGTAGGGGCAGGGAATTCTATGGCTACACCTTC | CASSDHGRGREFYGYTF
- | - | TRBJ2-2 | TRBV11-2 | TGTGCCAGCAGCTTAGATCCCCTCTCCCTCCCCGGGGAGCTGTTTTTT | CASSLDPLSLPGELFF
- | once | TRBJ2-5 | TRBV28 | TGTGCCAGCAGTTTATCAGGACAAGAGACCCAGTACTTC | CASSLSGQETQYF
TRBD2 | - | TRBJ2-4 | TRBV4-1 | TGCGCCAGCAGCCAAGAGGGAGGGATACTAGCCAAAAACATTCAGTACTTC | CASSQEGGILAKNIQYF
TRBD2 | - | TRBJ2-3 | TRBV28 | TGTGCCAGCAGTCCCTTGGGGGAGGGGCGCCGAGATACGCAGTATTTT | CASSPLGEGRRDTQYF
TRBD1 | - | TRBJ1-4 | TRBV6-5 | TGTGCCAGTAGTTACTCGACCCGGACAGGGAGAGAAAAACTGTTTTTT | CASSYSTRTGREKLFF
TRBD1 | - | TRBJ2-5 | TRBV10-3 | TGTGCCATCAACTCCAGGGGGCGAGAGACCCAGTACTTC | CAINSRGRETQYF
TRBD1 | - | TRBJ2-7 | TRBV7-9 | TGTTCCAGCAGCTTGGGAACGGGACAGGACGAGCAGTACTTC | CSSSLGTGQDEQYF
TRBD1 | - | TRBJ1-2 | TRBV28 | TGTGCCAGCAGTTCTACGGACAGGGCGGCTGGCTACACCTTC | CASSSTDRAAGYTF
TRBD2 | - | TRBJ2-7 | TRBV27 | TGTGCCAGCAGTAGGCACCTAGCGGATACGAGCTCCTACGAGCAGTACTTC | CASSRHLADTSSYEQYF
TRBD1 | - | TRBJ1-2 | TRBV19 | TGTGCCAACCGGGACAGGGGTGATGGCTACACCTTC | CANRDRGDGYTF
- | - | TRBJ1-3 | TRBV6-5 | TGTGCCAGCAGTTACTCCGCTGAGGCCTCGGGAAACACCATATATTTT | CASSYSAEASGNTIYF
- | - | TRBJ1-2 | TRBV6-6 | TGTGCCAGCAGTCCGGGCTATGGCTACACCTTC | CASSPGYGYTF
TRBD1 | - | TRBJ2-6 | TRBV5-8 | TGTGCCAGCAGCAGCTTCGGGACAGCTTCTGGGGCCAACGTCCTGACTTTC | CASSSFGTASGANVLTF
- | - | TRBJ1-1 | TRBV7-9 | TGTGCCAGCAACGGAGGGTTTCTTGGCACTGAAGCTTTCTTT | CASNGGFLGTEAFF
- | once | TRBJ1-3 | TRBV18 | TGTGCCAGCTCCACGGGATCTGGAAACACCATATATTTT | CASSTGSGNTIYF
- | - | TRBJ2-3 | TRBV5-4 | TGTGCCAGCAGCTTGAACGCACTCACTAGCACAGATACGCAGTATTTT | CASSLNALTSTDTQYF